These 25 T cell receptor beta chains were sequenced from one sample in a study of blood T cell repertoires in COVID-19. Sequencing used immunoSEQ multiplex PCR; TCRdb keeps in-frame clones, though not all of them. This sample has 150,000 or so clones, with more than 75% found just once. What was sequenced was peripheral blood. All receptors derive from a human donor with acute or convalescent COVID-19. The donor label of this sample is uncertain.

J is TRBJ1-2 and V is TRBV19; 8 bases line up with TRBD1. V gave up 8 bases and J gave up 8 bases; unmatched junction bases: 4. CDR1 LNHDA and CDR2 SQIVND come from the germline V gene (reference sequence). The CDR3 is 11 residues long. For the CDR3, the DNA is TGTGCCAGTCAGGGGGCGTTGGGCTACACCTTC. Its translation is CASQGALGYTF.

The CDR3 here is CSVVGGPINTEAFF. The CDR3 DNA follows: TGCAGCGTTGTTGGCGGTCCGATCAACACTGAAGCTTTCTTT. The chain links TRBV29-1 to TRBJ1-1; no clear D. Trimming pared 4 bases from V and 2 bases from J, leaving 14 bases between. This CDR3 has 14 residues. Germline lookup yields CDR1 SQVTM and CDR2 ANQGSEA.

The rearrangement links TRBV10-3 to TRBJ1-5; 8 nucleotides agree with TRBD1. The CDR3 spans 15 residues. Trimming at V came to 1 base and at J to 5 bases, leaving 4 bases not matched to a gene. The V gene's germline CDR1 is ENHRY and CDR2 SYGVKD. The CDR3 is CAISELPGGDQPQHF. DNA of the CDR3: TGTGCCATCAGTGAGTTGCCAGGGGGCGATCAGCCCCAGCATTTT.

The chain carries TRBV5-1 and TRBJ2-2; D is perhaps TRBD1 (5 bases). Germline lookup yields CDR1 SGHRS and CDR2 YFSETQ. This CDR3 has 14 residues. V was cut by 4 bases and J by 5 bases, with 12 bases left in between. CDR3 DNA sequence: TGCGCCAGCAGCCCGGACACTGGGACCGGGGAGCTGTTTTTT. It encodes CASSPDTGTGELFF.

This chain uses TRBV7-2 with TRBJ1-2; 9 bases are shared with TRBD1. This CDR3 is 15 amino acids long. J was trimmed by 2 bases and V by 1 base; bases with no gene match: 2. CDR1 and CDR2 from the germline V gene are SGHTA and FQGNSA. CDR3 sequence reads: CASSLGTGGNYGYTF. Written as DNA, the CDR3 is TGTGCCAGCAGCTTAGGTACAGGGGGCAACTATGGCTACACCTTC.

The rearrangement joins TRBV29-1 to TRBJ1-4; D unclear. Germline values: CDR1 SQVTM, CDR2 ANQGSEA. Trimming removed 4 bases from V and 4 bases from J, with 13 bases in between. This CDR3 region has 14 residues. This CDR3 reads CSVAWWGDNEKLFF. CDR3 nucleotide sequence: TGCAGCGTTGCCTGGTGGGGAGATAATGAAAAACTGTTTTTT.

This chain joins TRBV5-1 and TRBJ1-2, with TRBD1 matching over 10 bases. The length of the CDR3 is 16 residues. The junction had 8 bases not matched to a gene; V was cut back by 0 bases and J by 6 bases. The germline V gene has CDR1 SGHRS and CDR2 YFSETQ. CDR3 residues: CASSLAVDRGHNGYTF. The DNA of the CDR3 is TGCGCCAGCAGCTTGGCCGTCGACAGGGGGCATAATGGCTACACCTTC.

The genes are TRBV19 and TRBJ1-4; maybe TRBD1 (5 bases). The CDR3 has 14 residues. V was cut by 5 bases and J by 3 bases, with 10 bases left in between. Germline CDR1 LNHDA, CDR2 SQIVND (reference sequence). The CDR3 loop reads CASSYTGPNEKLFF. The CDR3 DNA reads TGTGCCAGTAGTTATACAGGCCCTAATGAAAAACTGTTTTTT.

The chain couples TRBV5-6 to TRBJ1-2; D might be TRBD1 (5 bases). The CDR3 consists of 13 residues. Trimming took 4 bases from V and 5 from J, leaving 12 bases between them. From germline, CDR1 is SGHDT and CDR2 YYEEEE. The CDR3 nucleotides are TGTGCCAGCAGCGCGGGACCCAGGTATGGCTACACCTTC. Translating it yields CASSAGPRYGYTF.

The chain recombines TRBV30 with TRBJ1-4, with unresolved D. Looked up from germline, CDR1 is GTSNPN and CDR2 is SVGIG (reference sequence). This CDR3 has 13 residues. V was shortened by 3 bases and J by 7 bases, with 12 bases between the two germline ends. DNA of the CDR3: TGTGCCTGGAGCGCTCAATCGGTTGAAAAACTGTTTTTT. Amino acid sequence: CAWSAQSVEKLFF.

The J gene is TRBJ1-2, the V gene TRBV4-1; D gene ambiguous. Looked up from germline, CDR1 is MGHRA and CDR2 is YSYEKL. The CDR3 runs to 13 residues. Trimming removed 4 bases at V and 0 bases at J, with 6 bases between. CDR3 amino acids: CASSRVTNYGYTF. CDR3 coding DNA: TGCGCCAGCAGCCGAGTCACTAACTATGGCTACACCTTC.

This rearrangement joins TRBV7-2 to TRBJ1-3; D remains ambiguous. CDR3 size: 15 residues. V lost 4 bases and J lost 0, with 10 bases in between. Germline V gene lookup returns CDR1 SGHTA and CDR2 FQGNSA. CDR3 residues: CASSSPPLSGNTIYF. The CDR3, as DNA: TGTGCCAGCAGCTCCCCCCCCCTCTCTGGAAACACCATATATTTT.

The chain is built from TRBV5-1 and TRBJ1-1, with D hard to call. The V and J ends lost 2 bases and 0 bases respectively, with 5 bases between them. The CDR3 extends over 13 amino acids. CDR1 is SGHRS, CDR2 YFSETQ, per germline. The CDR3 protein is CASSFTVNTEAFF. DNA for the CDR3: TGCGCCAGCAGCTTTACGGTGAACACTGAAGCTTTCTTT.

V and J are TRBV7-2 and TRBJ1-2; the match to TRBD1 covers 8 bases. Germline trimming cut 5 bases from V and 5 bases from J; bases unmatched to any gene: 7. CDR1 and CDR2 from the germline V gene are SGHTA and FQGNSA. The CDR3 length is 14 residues. CDR3 coding DNA: TGTGCCAGCAGCCAAGGACAGGGTCCATATGGCTACACCTTC. This translates into CASSQGQGPYGYTF.

The chain links TRBV10-3 to TRBJ1-3; no definite D call. Germline V gene sequence: CDR1 ENHRY, CDR2 SYGVKD. Between the trimmed V and J ends, which lost 7 bases and 1 base, there was a span of 14 bases. The CDR3 contains 15 residues. CDR3 DNA: TGTGCCATCACTTCCGACGGAGCTTCTGGAAACACCATATATTTT. It translates to CAITSDGASGNTIYF.

This clone was counted between two and nine times. J is TRBJ2-7 and V is TRBV4-2; D is perhaps TRBD1 (6 bases). With 3 bases removed from V and 2 bases from J, the gap between germline ends came to 14 bases. Germline V lookup: CDR1 LGHNA, CDR2 YNFKEQ. The CDR3 extends over 15 amino acids. Here the CDR3 DNA reads TGTGCCAGCAGCCATTCTTCGGGACACCCCTACGAGCAGTACTTC. Encoded protein: CASSHSSGHPYEQYF.

J is TRBJ1-2 and V is TRBV25-1; D is unresolved. CDR1 is MGHDK, CDR2 SYGVNS, per germline. V lost 0 bases, J lost 3 bases, and 8 bases lay in between. The CDR3 totals 14 residues. In DNA, the CDR3 is TGTGCCAGCAGTGAATATTGGGCCTACTATGGCTACACCTTC. As protein: CASSEYWAYYGYTF.

V is TRBV30 and J is TRBJ1-2; no firm D call. The germline V and J ends were trimmed by 1 base and 7 bases, with 25 bases remaining between them. Germline loops: CDR1 GTSNPN, CDR2 SVGIG (reference sequence). This CDR3 comprises 17 residues. The CDR3 loop is CAWSDYTRGLLSSGYTF. In DNA form, the CDR3 reads TGTGCCTGGAGTGATTATACCAGAGGCTTGTTGAGCTCTGGCTACACCTTC.

The chain recombines TRBV18 with TRBJ2-2; D gene uncertain. V was pared by 9 bases and J by 8 bases, with 22 bases between. The CDR3 has 15 residues. The germline CDR1 and CDR2 sequences are KGHSH and LQKENI. In DNA form, the CDR3 reads TGTGCCAGGCAATCTCGCACTTCAAAGCGAGGGGAGCTGTTTTTT. Protein sequence: CARQSRTSKRGELFF.

As to this clone: Additional DNA sequences in this sample encode the identical CDR3. V and J are TRBV3-1 (or the pseudogene TRBV3-2) and TRBJ1-5; D unresolved. Germline V gene lookup returns CDR1 LGHDT and CDR2 YNNKEL (reference sequence). CDR3 size: 15 residues. Trimming removed 1 base at V and 0 bases at J, with 7 bases between. CDR3 sequence (DNA): TGTGCCAGCAGCCAAGCGGGGAATAGCAATCAGCCCCAGCATTTT. The encoded protein is CASSQAGNSNQPQHF.

The genes are TRBV5-1 and TRBJ2-1; 7 bases line up with TRBD1. Germline V lookup: CDR1 SGHRS, CDR2 YFSETQ. V trimming: 3 bases; J trimming: 3 bases; junction bases outside the gene matches: 6. This CDR3 is built from 15 residues. CDR3 in amino acids: CASSSGTVDYNEQFF. The DNA of the CDR3 is TGCGCCAGCAGCTCCGGGACAGTAGACTACAATGAGCAGTTCTTC. Combining the CDR3 with reference TRBV5-1 and TRBJ2-1 gives the whole variable domain KAGVTQTPRYLIKTRGQQVTLSCSPISGHRSVSWYQQTPGQGLQFLFEYFSETQRNKGNFPGRFSGRQFSNSRSEMNVSTLELGDSALYLCASSSGTVDYNEQFFGPGTRLTVL.

The chain combines TRBV30 with TRBJ1-2; perhaps TRBD1 as D (5 bases). V lost 2 bases and J 6 bases, leaving 19 bases between the germline ends. The CDR3 covers 15 residues. In germline, CDR1 is GTSNPN, CDR2 SVGIG (reference sequence). DNA of the CDR3: TGTGCCTGGAGTCCGGGGGGAGGGTATAGCGATGGCTACACCTTC. It yields the protein CAWSPGGGYSDGYTF. Complete variable domain (other parts from reference TRBV30 and TRBJ1-2): SQTIHQWPATLVQPVGSPLSLECTVEGTSNPNLYWYRQAAGRGLQLLFYSVGIGQISSEVPQNLSASRPQDRQFILSSKKLLLSDSGFYLCAWSPGGGYSDGYTFGSGTRLTVV.

As DNA, the CDR3 is TGTGCCAGCAGCCAAGGCCGGAGGGCTAATGAAAAACTGTTTTTT. It is translated as CASSQGRRANEKLFF. This chain connects TRBV4-2 to TRBJ1-4; no clear D. The V end lost 1 base, the J end lost 3 bases, and 9 bases lay between the germline ends. Germline CDR1 and CDR2: LGHNA and YNFKEQ. CDR3 length equals 15 residues.

The V call is TRBV19, the J call TRBJ1-2, with TRBD1 matching 7 bases. This CDR3 is built from 16 residues. Trimming took 5 bases from V and 0 from J; bases not matched to a gene: 9. Germline CDR1 and CDR2: LNHDA and SQIVND (reference sequence). Here the CDR3 reads CASSGTGVKANYGYTF. CDR3 coding DNA: TGTGCCAGTAGTGGTACAGGGGTGAAGGCTAACTATGGCTACACCTTC.

The chain links TRBV5-1 to TRBJ1-1; D possibly corresponds to TRBD1 (6 bases). Germline V gene data show CDR1 as SGHRS and CDR2 as YFSETQ. Trimming took off 1 base at V and 5 bases at J, with 9 bases between the two ends. CDR3 length equals 13 residues. The CDR3 here is CASSLNQGTEAFF. CDR3 in DNA: TGCGCCAGCAGCTTGAATCAGGGGACTGAAGCTTTCTTT.